A single sample is the source of the 25 T cell receptor beta chains below, sequenced in a study of T cells in Graves' hyperthyroidism and ophthalmopathy. Amplified TCR beta CDR3 regions derived from RNA transcripts. Carried out on the TCR CDR3, a first-round RT-PCR used the HTBI primer set. TCRdb used MiXCR to reprocess the multiplex PCR reads, holding one entry per CDR3 protein. Among under 400,000 distinct CDR3 sequences listed, about 25% were seen once. Sequencing was done on a sample of blood. The receptors shown here come from a man aged 50 or older with Graves' hyperthyroidism.

The chain has TRBV20-1 and TRBJ2-1; tentative D call: TRBD2 (5 bases). Germline lookup yields CDR1 DFQATT and CDR2 SNEGSKA (reference sequence). V was cut by 3 bases and J by 3 bases, with 12 bases left in between. This CDR3 comprises 14 residues. The CDR3: CSASRGRFYNEQFF. Written as DNA, the CDR3 is TGCAGTGCTAGCCGAGGGCGATTCTACAATGAGCAGTTCTTC.

This clonotype has just a few counts. V gene TRBV7-6 combines with J gene TRBJ1-6; maybe TRBD1 (6 bases). Per the germline V gene, CDR1 is SGHVS and CDR2 is FNYEAQ. The CDR3 totals 14 residues. Trimming removed 5 bases at V and 7 bases at J, with 12 bases between. The CDR3 spells CASSPDSTNSPLHF. The CDR3 nucleotides are TGTGCCAGCAGCCCGGACAGCACCAATTCACCCCTCCACTTT.

The chain couples TRBV11-2 to TRBJ2-2, with 7 bases aligning to TRBD2. The V gene's germline CDR1 is SGHAT and CDR2 FQNNGV. The CDR3 loop spans 14 amino acids. J lost 6 bases, V lost 6 bases, and 7 bases had no gene match. The DNA of the CDR3 is TGTGCCAGCAGAGGGACTACCTCCCCCGGGGAGCTGTTTTTT. Translation: CASRGTTSPGELFF.

The chain has TRBV12-3 or TRBV12-4 and TRBJ2-4; D might be TRBD1 (5 bases). The CDR3 contains 16 residues. V shed 7 bases and J shed 1 base, with 17 bases lying between them. DNA for the CDR3: TGTGCCAGCACCGCAGGTTTAGGGGTGGCCAAAAACATTCAGTACTTC. Encoded protein: CASTAGLGVAKNIQYF.

This chain links TRBV13 with TRBJ2-7; no definite D call. Germline V gene lookup returns CDR1 PRHDT and CDR2 FYEKMQ (reference sequence). The CDR3 has 14 amino acids. The V and J ends lost 4 bases and 3 bases respectively, with 13 bases between them. The DNA of the CDR3 is TGTGCCAGCAGCTCCGAAGAGGACCTCTACGAGCAGTACTTC. Amino acid sequence: CASSSEEDLYEQYF. The full variable domain, with the rest looked up from reference TRBV13 and TRBJ2-7, is AAGVIQSPRHLIKEKRETATLKCYPIPRHDTVYWYQQGPGQDPQFLISFYEKMQSDKGSIPDRFSAQQFSDYHSELNMSSLELGDSALYFCASSSEEDLYEQYFGPGTRLTVT.

This clonotype was found a few times. The chain employs TRBV18 and TRBJ1-5, with D uncertain. Deletions cut 3 bases from V and 0 bases from J, with 3 bases between. This CDR3 is 13 amino acids long. Germline assignment: CDR1 KGHSH and CDR2 LQKENI. This CDR3 reads CASSPYSNQPQHF. The CDR3 coding sequence is TGTGCCAGCTCACCTTATAGCAATCAGCCCCAGCATTTT. The full variable domain, in which reference TRBV18 and TRBJ1-5 provide the parts outside the CDR3, is NAGVMQNPRHLVRRRGQEARLRCSPMKGHSHVYWYRQLPEEGLKFMVYLQKENIIDESGMPKERFSAEFPKEGPSILRIQQVVRGDSAAYFCASSPYSNQPQHFGDGTRLSIL.

There are many counts of this clonotype. This chain joins TRBV11-2 and TRBJ2-1; TRBD2 matches at 7 bases. The CDR3 length is 16 residues. V gave up 6 bases and J gave up 7 bases; unmatched junction bases: 15. The germline CDR1 and CDR2 sequences are SGHAT and FQNNGV. The CDR3 nucleotides are TGTGCCAGCAGTTCGGAACAGGCGGGAGTCGGGAATGAGCAGTTCTTC. Protein sequence: CASSSEQAGVGNEQFF.

Many counts were recorded for this clonotype. The chain uses TRBV3-1 and TRBJ1-1; D is undetermined. The CDR3 totals 14 residues. The V gene lost 4 bases and the J gene lost 2 bases, with 11 bases spanning the gap. Germline values: CDR1 LGHDT, CDR2 YNNKEL (reference sequence). CDR3 residues: CASSPPGPNTEAFF. Here the CDR3 DNA reads TGTGCCAGCAGCCCCCCCGGGCCAAACACTGAAGCTTTCTTT.

In its sample, this clonotype was seen many times. This sequence joins TRBV12-3 or TRBV12-4 and TRBJ1-2; D is possibly TRBD1 (5 bases). The CDR3 sequence is 13 residues long. V lost 6 bases, J lost 0 bases, and 8 bases lay in between. CDR3 coding DNA: TGTGCCAGCAGCCGGGACCCTAACTATGGCTACACCTTC. It yields the protein CASSRDPNYGYTF.

The chain links TRBV6-1 to TRBJ2-5; D not resolved. V gave up 6 bases and J gave up 4 bases, with 9 bases separating them. In germline, CDR1 is MNHNS, CDR2 SASEGT. CDR3 size: 12 residues. CDR3 in DNA: TGTGCCAGCAGGACCGACGGAGAGACCCAGTACTTC. It encodes CASRTDGETQYF.

The V call is TRBV7-9, the J call TRBJ2-1; 9 nucleotides line up with TRBD2. Germline V gene lookup returns CDR1 SEHNR and CDR2 FQNEAQ (reference sequence). The CDR3 runs to 15 residues. V lost 5 bases, J lost 10 bases, and 12 bases stayed unmatched. The CDR3 DNA reads TGTGCCAGCAGCGCCTTGGTAGCGGGAGATGTGGAGCAGTTCTTC. It yields the protein CASSALVAGDVEQFF.

The chain joins TRBV28 to TRBJ2-1; 8 bases map to TRBD1. CDR1 and CDR2 (germline): MDHEN, SYDVKM. The CDR3 runs 16 residues. Trimming cost V 6 bases and J 3 bases; bases outside gene matches: 10. Here the CDR3 DNA reads TGTGCCAGCAGCTTTCTCGGACAGGGCGTCTACAATGAGCAGTTCTTC. Protein sequence: CASSFLGQGVYNEQFF.

This clonotype appeared many times. J is TRBJ2-5 and V is TRBV11-2; 13 bases align to TRBD2. CDR3 length: 15 residues. Germline V CDR1 and CDR2: SGHAT, FQNNGV. V was pared by 1 base and J by 4 bases, with 0 bases of the junction left unmatched. CDR3: CASSLGLAGGETQYF. The CDR3 DNA reads TGTGCCAGCAGCTTAGGACTAGCGGGAGGAGAGACCCAGTACTTC.

This clonotype came up a few times. V gene TRBV6-1 combines with J gene TRBJ2-7; 9 nucleotides agree with TRBD1. The CDR3 totals 14 residues. V was clipped by 7 bases and J by 7 bases; unmatched bases: 11. Germline V gives CDR1 MNHNS, CDR2 SASEGT. The CDR3 DNA reads as TGTGCCAGCAAAACCGGGACAGGGACTTTGGAGCAGTACTTC. Amino acid sequence: CASKTGTGTLEQYF.

This clonotype turned up a few times. V is TRBV5-6 and J is TRBJ2-1; TRBD2 aligns across 11 bases. Germline V gene data show CDR1 as SGHDT and CDR2 as YYEEEE. This CDR3 region has 16 residues. V lost 0 bases and J lost 3; bases outside the gene matches: 2. The CDR3 DNA sequence: TGTGCCAGCAGCTTGGGACTAGCGGGATACTACAATGAGCAGTTCTTC. The encoded protein is CASSLGLAGYYNEQFF.

The chain links TRBV16 to TRBJ1-5; TRBD1 agrees at 9 bases. CDR3 length equals 15 residues. The germline V gene encodes CDR1 KGHSY and CDR2 FQNENV. Trimming at V came to 2 bases and at J to 5 bases, leaving 4 bases not matched to a gene. The CDR3 DNA reads as TGTGCCAGCAGCCAAGGGACAGGGTTATATCAGCCCCAGCATTTT. It translates to CASSQGTGLYQPQHF.

In this sample, this clonotype turned up many times. The J gene is TRBJ1-3, the V gene TRBV30; 7 bases align to TRBD1. Germline V gene lookup returns CDR1 GTSNPN and CDR2 SVGIG (reference sequence). Trimming at V came to 7 bases and at J to 2 bases, leaving 8 bases not matched to a gene. The CDR3 runs to 14 residues. The CDR3 protein is CALNRGFAGNTIYF. The CDR3 DNA follows: TGTGCCTTAAACAGGGGATTTGCTGGAAACACCATATATTTT.

This chain joins TRBV10-3 and TRBJ2-2; D uncertain. V was pared by 5 bases and J by 5 bases, with 6 bases between. This CDR3 has 12 amino acids. Germline assignment: CDR1 ENHRY and CDR2 SYGVKD. Here the CDR3 reads CAISTGTGELFF. CDR3 sequence (DNA): TGTGCCATCAGTACCGGGACCGGGGAGCTGTTTTTT.

Ten or more counts support this clonotype. The chain uses TRBV28 and TRBJ2-3; 7 positions agree with TRBD2. Germline V gives CDR1 MDHEN, CDR2 SYDVKM. V shed 2 bases and J 3 bases; nucleotides not matched to a gene: 2. This CDR3 spans 14 amino acids. The DNA of the CDR3 is TGTGCCAGCAGTTTAAGGCGGGAGACAGATACGCAGTATTTT. As protein: CASSLRRETDTQYF.

This clonotype was counted between two and nine times. This chain uses TRBV28 with TRBJ2-1; D ambiguous. Trimming took 7 bases from V and 3 from J, leaving 28 bases between them. Per germline, CDR1 MDHEN and CDR2 SYDVKM. The CDR3 totals 19 residues. CDR3 sequence reads: CASTPLGDSKGSNYNEQFF. CDR3 DNA sequence: TGTGCCAGCACCCCCCTGGGCGATTCTAAGGGTTCAAACTACAATGAGCAGTTCTTC.

The rearrangement joins TRBV5-5 to TRBJ2-7; D unclear. Germline V gene lookup returns CDR1 SGHKS and CDR2 YYEKEE (reference sequence). Trimming removed 4 bases at V and 3 bases at J, with 20 bases between. The CDR3 spans 16 residues. In nucleotides, the CDR3 is TGTGCCAGCAGCCCATCACAGTACGGTGGTAGCTACGAGCAGTACTTC. This encodes CASSPSQYGGSYEQYF.

The V and J genes are TRBV5-1 and TRBJ1-1; D ambiguous. CDR3 length: 13 amino acids. The germline V gene encodes CDR1 SGHRS and CDR2 YFSETQ. V was shortened by 2 bases and J by 3 bases, with 8 bases between the two germline ends. The chain's CDR3 is CASSLREDTEAFF. The CDR3 DNA follows: TGCGCCAGCAGCTTAAGGGAGGACACTGAAGCTTTCTTT.

This clonotype was detected ten times or more. The chain combines TRBV24-1 with TRBJ1-1, with 10 bases that match TRBD1. Losses at the gene ends were 4 bases for V and 5 bases for J; bases not matched to a gene: 0. Germline CDR1 and CDR2: KGHDR and SFDVKD. This CDR3 has 13 residues. DNA of the CDR3: TGTGCCACCAGTGAGGGACAGGGGACTGAAGCTTTCTTT. Translated, it gives CATSEGQGTEAFF.

The table lists this clonotype with a few counts. The CDR3 sequence is CASSHSTGNTEAFF. DNA for the CDR3: TGTGCCAGCAGCCATTCCACGGGGAACACTGAAGCTTTCTTT. V is TRBV7-3 and J is TRBJ1-1; D is unclear. The V and J ends lost 5 bases and 1 base respectively, with 11 bases between them. The CDR3 covers 14 residues. Germline V gene lookup returns CDR1 SGHTA and CDR2 FQGTGA.

V and J are TRBV12-3 or TRBV12-4 and TRBJ2-2, with D uncertain. V was pared by 3 bases and J by 4 bases, with 6 bases between. The CDR3 has 13 amino acids. For the CDR3, the DNA is TGTGCCAGCAGTTTTGGGTTCACCGGGGAGCTGTTTTTT. This translates into CASSFGFTGELFF.